These 14 T cell receptor beta chains originate from one sample sequenced in a study of immune reconstitution after stem cell transplant in scleroderma. TCRdb itself ran the RT-PCR reads through MiXCR, one entry per CDR3 protein. This table holds just under 5,000 distinct CDR3 sequences, around 8.5% found once. Collection of the sample occurred before or after autologous hematopoietic stem cell transplantation (not recorded which). All receptors come from a male donor with systemic sclerosis.

This clonotype is labeled medium-sized. The chain uses TRBV7-2 and TRBJ2-7, with D uncertain. The V end lost 5 bases, the J end lost 7 bases, and 21 bases lay between the germline ends. CDR3 length equals 15 residues. Looked up from germline, CDR1 is SGHTA and CDR2 is FQGNSA. CDR3 nucleotides: TGTGCCAGCAGCGTACATTCGGGCGCGCAGGCGGAGCAGTACTTC. Translated, it gives CASSVHSGAQAEQYF. Based on the CDR3 plus reference TRBV7-2 and TRBJ2-7, the full variable domain is GAGVSQSPSNKVTEKGKDVELRCDPISGHTALYWYRQSLGQGLEFLIYFQGNSAPDKSGLPSDRFSAERTGGSVSTLTIQRTQQEDSAVYLCASSVHSGAQAEQYFGPGTRLTVT.

A few counts support this clonotype. This rearrangement joins TRBV18 to TRBJ1-5; D unresolved. Germline loops: CDR1 KGHSH, CDR2 LQKENI. The length of the CDR3 is 14 residues. The V end was cut by 3 bases, the J end by 3 bases, with 9 bases between. CDR3 amino acids: CASSPSQDNQPQHF. CDR3 nucleotides: TGTGCCAGCTCACCTAGCCAGGACAATCAGCCCCAGCATTTT.

This chain joins TRBV28 and TRBJ1-4; D gene ambiguous. The V gene's germline CDR1 is MDHEN and CDR2 SYDVKM. CDR3 length equals 11 residues. V was cut by 6 bases and J by 5 bases, with 4 bases left in between. CDR3: CASRENEKLFF. The DNA for the CDR3 is TGTGCCAGCAGGGAGAATGAAAAACTGTTTTTT.

By share, this clonotype counts as medium-sized. The chain uses TRBV4-3 and TRBJ1-2; 10 bases fit TRBD1. Germline CDR1 LGHNA, CDR2 YSLEER. The CDR3 length is 15 residues. The V gene end was trimmed by 1 base and the J gene end by 6 bases; junction bases not matched to a gene: 5. CDR3: CASSQGGDRGHGYTF. In nucleotides, the CDR3 is TGCGCCAGCAGCCAAGGAGGCGACAGGGGGCATGGCTACACCTTC.

This clonotype was detected only a few times. The chain links TRBV3-1 to TRBJ2-1; possible D gene TRBD2, 5 bases. Per the germline V gene, CDR1 is LGHDT and CDR2 is YNNKEL (reference sequence). Trimming removed 0 bases at V and 6 bases at J, with 12 bases between. The CDR3 is 15 amino acids. CDR3 DNA: TGTGCCAGCAGCCAAGACGGACTCGGAGGCAATGAGCAGTTCTTC. Translating gives CASSQDGLGGNEQFF.

This clonotype was counted a few times. The chain recombines TRBV20-1 with TRBJ2-3; 9 nucleotides align to TRBD2. J gave up 6 bases and V 0 bases, and 10 bases lay outside the gene matches. CDR1 and CDR2 (germline): DFQATT, SNEGSKA (reference sequence). The CDR3 sequence is 16 residues long. CDR3: CSARDPLRGGGDTQYF. In nucleotides, the CDR3 is TGCAGTGCTAGAGATCCTTTGCGGGGGGGAGGGGATACGCAGTATTTT.

The rearrangement joins TRBV7-3 to TRBJ1-6; D is unclear. V lost 2 bases and J lost 8, with 7 bases in between. There are 13 residues in the CDR3. Germline CDR1 is SGHTA and CDR2 is FQGTGA. The CDR3 DNA follows: TGTGCCAGCAGCTTATTTGTGGATTCACCCCTCCACTTT. This gives the protein CASSLFVDSPLHF. Together with reference TRBV7-3 and TRBJ1-6, the CDR3 gives the full variable domain: GAGVSQTPSNKVTEKGKYVELRCDPISGHTALYWYRQSLGQGPEFLIYFQGTGAADDSGLPNDRFFAVRPEGSVSTLKIQRTERGDSAVYLCASSLFVDSPLHFGNGTRLTVT.

This clonotype was detected only a few times. The V and J genes are TRBV5-1 and TRBJ2-1; TRBD2 aligns across 7 bases. CDR3 length equals 12 residues. V gave up 4 bases and J gave up 9 bases; unmatched junction bases: 4. Per the germline V gene, CDR1 is SGHRS and CDR2 is YFSETQ. The CDR3 sequence: CASSLADGEQFF. CDR3 nucleotides: TGCGCCAGCAGCCTAGCGGATGGTGAGCAGTTCTTC.

The chain employs TRBV5-1 and TRBJ2-3; D possibly corresponds to TRBD1 (6 bases). The V end lost 4 bases, the J end lost 4 bases, and 22 bases lay between the germline ends. This CDR3 is 17 amino acids long. The germline V gene has CDR1 SGHRS and CDR2 YFSETQ. As DNA, the CDR3 is TGCGCCAGCAGCCGCCCCCCAAACAGGGCTTCACCAGATACGCAGTATTTT. This gives the protein CASSRPPNRASPDTQYF.

V and J are TRBV29-1 and TRBJ2-7, with 11 bases identical to TRBD2. Per the germline V gene, CDR1 is SQVTM and CDR2 is ANQGSEA. The CDR3 is 14 residues long. Trimming at V came to 6 bases and at J to 2 bases, leaving 6 bases not matched to a gene. As DNA, the CDR3 is TGCAGCGTGGGGCTACTAGCGGGGGCCTACGAGCAGTACTTC. Translated, it gives CSVGLLAGAYEQYF.

This clonotype is deemed medium-sized. The chain has TRBV5-1 and TRBJ1-3; D is perhaps TRBD1 (5 bases). Germline lookup yields CDR1 SGHRS and CDR2 YFSETQ. CDR3 length equals 15 residues. The V and J ends lost 0 bases and 3 bases respectively, with 10 bases between them. For the CDR3, the DNA is TGCGCCAGCAGCTTGGAGCAGGGTGGTGGAAACACCATATATTTT. Translating gives CASSLEQGGGNTIYF.

The V gene is TRBV28, the J gene TRBJ1-2; D ambiguous. Trimming took 5 bases from V and 4 from J, leaving 20 bases between them. The CDR3 consists of 16 residues. CDR1 and CDR2 (germline): MDHEN, SYDVKM. CDR3 coding DNA: TGTGCCAGCAGTAATGCCCGCACGGGGTTTCCCTATGGCTACACCTTC. It is translated as CASSNARTGFPYGYTF.

The rearrangement joins TRBV20-1 to TRBJ2-1, with TRBD2 matching over 8 bases. Germline assignment: CDR1 DFQATT and CDR2 SNEGSKA (reference sequence). Trimming took 0 bases from V and 5 from J; bases not matched to a gene: 12. This CDR3 region has 17 residues. Written as DNA, the CDR3 is TGCAGTGCTAGAGATAGGCTAGCGGGCGGTTCAAACAATGAGCAGTTCTTC. Its translation: CSARDRLAGGSNNEQFF.

Within the sample, this clonotype is medium-sized (0.01 to 0.1%). The chain combines TRBV20-1 with TRBJ1-1, with TRBD1 as a possible D gene (6 bases). The CDR3 totals 13 residues. Deletions cut 6 bases from V and 6 bases from J, with 17 bases between. Germline CDR1 is DFQATT and CDR2 is SNEGSKA (reference sequence). CDR3 bases: TGCAGTGCACCCTCGACAGGTAACGCTGAAGCTTTCTTT. As protein: CSAPSTGNAEAFF.